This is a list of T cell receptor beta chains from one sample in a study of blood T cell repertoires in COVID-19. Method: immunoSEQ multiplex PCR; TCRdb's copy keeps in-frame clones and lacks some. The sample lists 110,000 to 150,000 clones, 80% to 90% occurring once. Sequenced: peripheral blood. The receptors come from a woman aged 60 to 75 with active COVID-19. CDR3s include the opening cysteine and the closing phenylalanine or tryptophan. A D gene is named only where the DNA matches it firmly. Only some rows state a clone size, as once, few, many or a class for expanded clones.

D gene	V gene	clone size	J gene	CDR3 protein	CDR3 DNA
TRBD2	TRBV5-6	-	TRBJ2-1	CASSWGGGSAHEQFF	TGTGCCAGCAGCTGGGGCGGCGGGAGTGCCCATGAGCAGTTCTTC
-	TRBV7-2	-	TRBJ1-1	CASSLRAGAMNTEAFF	TGTGCCAGCAGCTTAAGGGCAGGGGCCATGAACACTGAAGCTTTCTTT
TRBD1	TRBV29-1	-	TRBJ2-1	CSVGAGGTGGYNEQFF	TGCAGCGTTGGCGCGGGAGGGACAGGGGGATACAATGAGCAGTTCTTC
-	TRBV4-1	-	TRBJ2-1	CASSQSGLTEQFF	TGCGCCAGCAGCCAATCAGGACTTACCGAGCAGTTCTTC
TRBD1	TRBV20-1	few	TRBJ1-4	CSASRPGTGREKLFF	TGCAGTGCTAGTCGTCCCGGGACAGGGCGAGAAAAACTGTTTTTT
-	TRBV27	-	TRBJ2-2	CASSFRRADTGELFF	TGTGCCAGCAGTTTTCGGAGGGCAGACACCGGGGAGCTGTTTTTT
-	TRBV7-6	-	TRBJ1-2	CASSSNREGYTF	TGTGCCAGCAGCTCAAACAGGGAGGGCTACACCTTC
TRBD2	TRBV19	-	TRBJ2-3	CASSLREMSDTQYF	TGTGCCAGTAGTTTGCGGGAGATGTCAGATACGCAGTATTTT
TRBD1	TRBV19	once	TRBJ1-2	CASTGQGATGEGYTF	TGTGCCAGTACCGGACAGGGGGCGACGGGCGAAGGCTACACCTTC
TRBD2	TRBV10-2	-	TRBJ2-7	CASRAGLAGTYEQYF	TGCGCCAGCAGAGCGGGACTAGCGGGAACGTACGAGCAGTACTTC
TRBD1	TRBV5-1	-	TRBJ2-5	CASSDTGGVETQYF	TGCGCCAGCAGCGATACAGGGGGAGTGGAGACCCAGTACTTC
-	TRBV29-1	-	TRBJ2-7	CSLGPRDSYEQYF	TGCAGCCTGGGCCCCAGGGACTCCTACGAGCAGTACTTC
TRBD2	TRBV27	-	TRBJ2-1	CASSNPTSGRGRGSYNEQFF	TGTGCCAGCAGTAATCCGACTAGCGGGAGGGGACGAGGCTCCTACAATGAGCAGTTCTTC
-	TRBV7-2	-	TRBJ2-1	CASSLVAYNEQFF	TGTGCCAGCAGCTTAGTGGCTTACAATGAGCAGTTCTTC
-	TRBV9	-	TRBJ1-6	CASSVRGDNSPLHF	TGTGCCAGCAGCGTCAGGGGCGATAATTCACCCCTCCACTTT
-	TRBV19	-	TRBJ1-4	CASSNLPGGEKLFF	TGTGCCAGTAGTAACCTCCCGGGGGGAGAAAAACTGTTTTTT
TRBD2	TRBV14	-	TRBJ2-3	CASSQGLAGTDTQYF	TGTGCCAGCAGCCAAGGACTAGCGGGCACAGATACGCAGTATTTT
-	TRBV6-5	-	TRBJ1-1	CASSYSGGGAEAFF	TGTGCCAGCAGTTACTCCGGAGGGGGGGCTGAAGCTTTCTTT